Detailed here is one TCR beta chain. What it recognizes is unknown. This entry is derived from a study of shared clonotypes between healthy human individuals. Overall study findings and caveats: About 5% of naive CD4 clonotypes were shared across four donors. Measured sharing among donors was expected to vary with sequencing depth.

CDR1 and CDR2 (germline): SGHTA, FQGNSA. V lost 0 bases to trimming and J lost 10 bases; unmatched junction nucleotides: 6. The CDR3 has 14 residues. At deep level, the assay was performed. Under the authors' procedure: Filtering differed, since immunoSEQ gave only junction sequences and no quality scores. Method: immunoSEQ multiplex PCR; TCRdb's copy keeps in-frame clones and lacks some. The V and J calls and the clone size are those of that table, but D and trimming were determined from the DNA. This sample has roughly 2,500,000 clones, with under 95% found just once. This sequence joins TRBV7-2 and TRBJ2-1; TRBD2 aligns across 7 bases. The specimen was naive CD4+ T cells from PBMCs. Subset of the sample: CD45RA+ positively selected. The TCR originated in a young man in good health. Some clones in this sample may be carry-over from other donors' samples. The CDR3: CASSLAREGTEQFF. In DNA, the CDR3 is TGTGCCAGCAGCTTAGCCAGGGAGGGTACCGAGCAGTTCTTC. Based on the CDR3 plus reference TRBV7-2 and TRBJ2-1, the full variable domain is GAGVSQSPSNKVTEKGKDVELRCDPISGHTALYWYRQSLGQGLEFLIYFQGNSAPDKSGLPSDRFSAERTGGSVSTLTIQRTQQEDSAVYLCASSLAREGTEQFFGPGTRLTVL.